This record concerns one T cell receptor (beta chain) sequence. Antigen specificity is unknown. Treatment given: around 19 received Ad26.COV2.S at low or high dose, single or two shots; 5 received placebo; per-sample allocation not given. All samples were drawn on day 63, counting from the first vaccine or placebo injection. CDR1 and CDR2 from the germline V gene are MGHRA and YSYEKL. CDR3 length: 15 residues. V lost 7 bases, J lost 1 base, and 16 bases lay in between. The data were taken from a study of Ad26.COV2.S vaccination and SARS-CoV-2 variants. Turning to the study itself: Into the muscle, Ad26.COV2.S was dosed once or twice, 56 days apart. Points from the study as a whole: Recipients of vaccine and of placebo showed similar breadth of their non-spike TCR repertoires.

This table comes from immunoSEQ multiplex PCR, and its TCRdb copy is limited to in-frame clones, with some not included. The table has a few hundred thousand clones, more than 75% seen once; the top ten hold 3.6%. The clonotype originates from a person aged 18-65 years who received the Ad26.COV2.S COVID-19 vaccine or a placebo. The J gene is TRBJ1-1, the V gene TRBV4-1; perhaps TRBD1 as D (6 bases). Sequences were derived from peripheral blood, sampled in a trial of Ad26.COV2.S vaccine versus placebo. The CDR3 loop reads CASTRIQGGNTEAFF. As DNA, the CDR3 is TGCGCCAGCACCCGAATACAGGGAGGGAACACTGAAGCTTTCTTT.